This entry is about one T cell receptor beta chain. CDR1 MNHEY and CDR2 SMNVEV come from the germline V gene (reference sequence). Unmatched junction bases numbered 7, after V lost 6 bases and J lost 5 bases. This CDR3 comprises 15 residues. This entry belongs to a study of blood T cell repertoires in COVID-19. Across the whole study: Samples representing acute and convalescent COVID-19 were sourced from the United States, Italy and Spain.

Here immunoSEQ multiplex PCR was the method, and the copy in TCRdb shows in-frame clones only, minus some. The data hold hundreds of thousands of clones, with roughly 90% observed a single time. This chain uses TRBV27 with TRBJ1-1, with TRBD1 matching over 12 bases. The sequencing input was peripheral blood. The receptor was isolated from a woman under 40 with COVID-19, enrolled during active disease. In DNA, the CDR3 is TGTGCCAGCAGATCCGGGACAGGGGGCAGTACTGAAGCTTTCTTT. Amino acid sequence: CASRSGTGGSTEAFF.